A selection of T cell receptor beta chains follows, all from one sample in a study of T-cell reconstitution after alpha-beta-depleted transplantation in children. TCRdb reprocessed the PCR reads via MiXCR and lists one record per CDR3 protein. The sample records hundreds of thousands of distinct CDR3 sequences, 10% to 15% being singletons. Sequences were derived from PBMCs, sampled before TCRalphabeta/CD19-depleted stem cell transplant. These receptors all stem from a girl aged 2-9 years with congenital amegakaryocytic thrombocytopenia, due to receive a stem cell transplant. CDR3s include the opening cysteine and the closing phenylalanine or tryptophan. The order of the fields is clone size, J gene, V gene, D gene, CDR3 length, CDR3 DNA, CDR3 protein. The D gene is left open where the match is weak. Not every row has a clone size; where given, it reads once, few, many or a size class.

clone_size: many
j_call: TRBJ2-7
v_call: TRBV12-3/TRBV12-4
d_call: NA
cdr3_length: 13
cdr3_nt: TGTGCCAGCAGTTTTTCCCCCACTTACGAGCAGTACTTC
cdr3_aa: CASSFSPTYEQYF

clone_size: NA
j_call: TRBJ2-3
v_call: TRBV11-2
d_call: NA
cdr3_length: 18
cdr3_nt: TGTGCCAGCAGCGCATCCTCCTCCTGGGACTCTGACACAGATACGCAGTATTTT
cdr3_aa: CASSASSSWDSDTDTQYF

clone_size: NA
j_call: TRBJ2-7
v_call: TRBV20-1
d_call: TRBD2
cdr3_length: 16
cdr3_nt: TGCAGTGCTAGGGACCTTAGCGGGAGGGGCTCCTACGAGCAGTACTTC
cdr3_aa: CSARDLSGRGSYEQYF

clone_size: NA
j_call: TRBJ2-5
v_call: TRBV21-1
d_call: NA
cdr3_length: 16
cdr3_nt: TGTGCCAGCAGGTCCTTGGGGTCTACGATACAAGAGACCCAGTACTTC
cdr3_aa: CASRSLGSTIQETQYF

clone_size: few
j_call: TRBJ2-2
v_call: TRBV6-2/TRBV6-3
d_call: NA
cdr3_length: 21
cdr3_nt: TGTGCCAGCATAGGAGCACAATTTAATAACGTGGGGAGGCGGGTTCACGGGGAGCTGTTTTTT
cdr3_aa: CASIGAQFNNVGRRVHGELFF

clone_size: once
j_call: TRBJ2-5
v_call: TRBV7-9
d_call: NA
cdr3_length: 14
cdr3_nt: TGTGGCAGCAGCCGCAGTGGGGGAGTTGAGACCCAGTACTTC
cdr3_aa: CGSSRSGGVETQYF

clone_size: many
j_call: TRBJ1-2
v_call: TRBV5-1
d_call: NA
cdr3_length: 13
cdr3_nt: TGCGCCAGCAGCTTCGAGGGGGTGGATGGCTACACCTTC
cdr3_aa: CASSFEGVDGYTF

clone_size: NA
j_call: TRBJ2-2
v_call: TRBV20-1
d_call: TRBD2
cdr3_length: 14
cdr3_nt: TGCAGTGCCGCCCTGGGGACTAGCTCCGGGGAGCTGTTTTTT
cdr3_aa: CSAALGTSSGELFF

clone_size: many
j_call: TRBJ2-1
v_call: TRBV7-2
d_call: NA
cdr3_length: 16
cdr3_nt: TGTGCCAGCAGCTTACGTCCAGGGGGAGGTTACAATGAGCAGTTCTTC
cdr3_aa: CASSLRPGGGYNEQFF

clone_size: many
j_call: TRBJ2-1
v_call: TRBV11-2
d_call: NA
cdr3_length: 13
cdr3_nt: TGTGCCAGCAGCTTAATCACCTACAATGAGCAGTTCTTC
cdr3_aa: CASSLITYNEQFF

clone_size: many
j_call: TRBJ2-2
v_call: TRBV10-2
d_call: NA
cdr3_length: 16
cdr3_nt: TGCGCCAGCAGTGAGTCAGGAGGGTCGCTCGCCGGGGAGCTGTTTTTT
cdr3_aa: CASSESGGSLAGELFF

clone_size: many
j_call: TRBJ2-1
v_call: TRBV7-8
d_call: TRBD2
cdr3_length: 16
cdr3_nt: TGTGCCAGCAGCTTAGGGTTGGCTAGCGGGTACAATGAGCAGTTCTTC
cdr3_aa: CASSLGLASGYNEQFF

clone_size: few
j_call: TRBJ2-1
v_call: TRBV12-5
d_call: TRBD2
cdr3_length: 20
cdr3_nt: TGTGCTAGTGGTTTGGTCATAAACCCGACTAGCGGGATTCTCAACAATGAGCAGTTCTTC
cdr3_aa: CASGLVINPTSGILNNEQFF

clone_size: few
j_call: TRBJ2-7
v_call: TRBV4-1
d_call: TRBD2
cdr3_length: 16
cdr3_nt: TGCGCCAGCAGCCAAGCCGCCGGGACTAGCTTCTACGAGCAGTACTTC
cdr3_aa: CASSQAAGTSFYEQYF

clone_size: few
j_call: TRBJ2-2
v_call: TRBV20-1
d_call: NA
cdr3_length: 15
cdr3_nt: TGCAGTGCTAGGCAGGGGAAAACGAACACCGGGGAGCTGTTTTTT
cdr3_aa: CSARQGKTNTGELFF

clone_size: few
j_call: TRBJ2-5
v_call: TRBV20-1
d_call: NA
cdr3_length: 10
cdr3_nt: TGCAGTGCTATGGAAGAGACCCAGTACTTC
cdr3_aa: CSAMEETQYF

clone_size: many
j_call: TRBJ1-1
v_call: TRBV27
d_call: NA
cdr3_length: 16
cdr3_nt: TGTGCCAGCAGCCTATTAGGAAGTCCGGTGAACACTGAAGCTTTCTTT
cdr3_aa: CASSLLGSPVNTEAFF

clone_size: many
j_call: TRBJ1-6
v_call: TRBV15
d_call: NA
cdr3_length: 15
cdr3_nt: TGTGCCACCAGCAGAGGAGGCTGGCTTAATTCACCCCTCCACTTT
cdr3_aa: CATSRGGWLNSPLHF

clone_size: NA
j_call: TRBJ2-1
v_call: TRBV20-1
d_call: NA
cdr3_length: 13
cdr3_nt: TGCAGTGCCCCCCGGGTGGGGGACAATGAGCAGTTCTTC
cdr3_aa: CSAPRVGDNEQFF

clone_size: NA
j_call: TRBJ2-7
v_call: TRBV5-1
d_call: NA
cdr3_length: 14
cdr3_nt: TGCGCCAGCAGCTTGGTGGTAGGGAACTACGAGCAGTACTTC
cdr3_aa: CASSLVVGNYEQYF

clone_size: NA
j_call: TRBJ2-5
v_call: TRBV20-1
d_call: TRBD1
cdr3_length: 14
cdr3_nt: TGCAGTGCTAACGGACAGGGGGATATTGAGACCCAGTACTTC
cdr3_aa: CSANGQGDIETQYF

clone_size: NA
j_call: TRBJ2-1
v_call: TRBV5-1
d_call: TRBD2
cdr3_length: 15
cdr3_nt: TGCGCCAGCAGCGTGCGGTCTAGCGGAACCAATGAGCAGTTCTTC
cdr3_aa: CASSVRSSGTNEQFF

clone_size: many
j_call: TRBJ2-5
v_call: TRBV18
d_call: NA
cdr3_length: 14
cdr3_nt: TGTGCCAGCTCACCCGGAGTGTATCAGGAGACCCAGTACTTC
cdr3_aa: CASSPGVYQETQYF

clone_size: NA
j_call: TRBJ2-2
v_call: TRBV7-6
d_call: NA
cdr3_length: 12
cdr3_nt: TGTGCCAGCAGCCCCCAGACCGGGGAGCTGTTTTTT
cdr3_aa: CASSPQTGELFF

clone_size: many
j_call: TRBJ2-1
v_call: TRBV20-1
d_call: NA
cdr3_length: 10
cdr3_nt: TGCAGTGCTAGCCCGGCAGTACGGTTCTTC
cdr3_aa: CSASPAVRFF

clone_size: many
j_call: TRBJ2-3
v_call: TRBV5-1
d_call: TRBD2
cdr3_length: 15
cdr3_nt: TGCGCCAGCCAACTAGCGGGAGGCGTTGGAGATACGCAGTATTTT
cdr3_aa: CASQLAGGVGDTQYF

clone_size: NA
j_call: TRBJ2-3
v_call: TRBV28
d_call: TRBD1
cdr3_length: 15
cdr3_nt: TGTGCCAGCTGGGCTCCCGGGACAGGGATAGATACGCAGTATTTT
cdr3_aa: CASWAPGTGIDTQYF

clone_size: NA
j_call: TRBJ2-7
v_call: TRBV5-1
d_call: NA
cdr3_length: 14
cdr3_nt: TGCGCCAGCAGCTTCGCACTGGCGGCCTACGAGCAGTACTTC
cdr3_aa: CASSFALAAYEQYF

clone_size: many
j_call: TRBJ2-3
v_call: TRBV3-1
d_call: TRBD2
cdr3_length: 17
cdr3_nt: TGTGCCAGCAGCCAAGACCAGGGACTAGCTGTCACAGATACGCAGTATTTT
cdr3_aa: CASSQDQGLAVTDTQYF

clone_size: many
j_call: TRBJ1-2
v_call: TRBV28
d_call: TRBD1
cdr3_length: 13
cdr3_nt: TGTGCCAGCAGTTTGAATCAGGGGGGTGGCTACACCTTC
cdr3_aa: CASSLNQGGGYTF

clone_size: NA
j_call: TRBJ2-1
v_call: TRBV20-1
d_call: NA
cdr3_length: 13
cdr3_nt: TGCAGTGCTTACAATAGGGGATACAATGAGCAGTTCTTC
cdr3_aa: CSAYNRGYNEQFF

clone_size: few
j_call: TRBJ2-1
v_call: TRBV5-6
d_call: NA
cdr3_length: 18
cdr3_nt: TGTGCCAGCAGCTTGTTTGGTCCGGGAGCTTTCTCCTACAATGAGCAGTTCTTC
cdr3_aa: CASSLFGPGAFSYNEQFF

clone_size: NA
j_call: TRBJ2-3
v_call: TRBV3-1
d_call: NA
cdr3_length: 15
cdr3_nt: TGTGCCAGCAGCCAAGATAGGGGGTACTTAAATACGCAGTATTTT
cdr3_aa: CASSQDRGYLNTQYF

clone_size: many
j_call: TRBJ2-3
v_call: TRBV20-1
d_call: NA
cdr3_length: 14
cdr3_nt: TGCAGTGCTAGTCCTGCTCATCTCGCAGATACGCAGTATTTT
cdr3_aa: CSASPAHLADTQYF

clone_size: few
j_call: TRBJ2-2
v_call: TRBV14
d_call: TRBD2
cdr3_length: 18
cdr3_nt: TGTGCCAGCAGCCAAGCGGCTAGCGGGATCTCGAACACCGGGGAGCTGTTTTTT
cdr3_aa: CASSQAASGISNTGELFF

clone_size: NA
j_call: TRBJ2-3
v_call: TRBV6-4
d_call: NA
cdr3_length: 13
cdr3_nt: TGTGCCAGCAGTGTCGCTAGATCAGATACGCAGTATTTT
cdr3_aa: CASSVARSDTQYF

clone_size: few
j_call: TRBJ2-4
v_call: TRBV10-3
d_call: NA
cdr3_length: 14
cdr3_nt: TGTGCCATCAGTGGAGAGAGGGACCGAAACATTCAGTACTTC
cdr3_aa: CAISGERDRNIQYF

clone_size: many
j_call: TRBJ1-1
v_call: TRBV5-1
d_call: TRBD1
cdr3_length: 14
cdr3_nt: TGCGCCAGCAGCCTCCTGGACAGGAAATTTGAAGCTTTCTTT
cdr3_aa: CASSLLDRKFEAFF

clone_size: many
j_call: TRBJ2-1
v_call: TRBV5-1
d_call: TRBD2
cdr3_length: 14
cdr3_nt: TGCGCCAGCAGTCGACTAGCGGGAGATGTTGAGCAGTTCTTC
cdr3_aa: CASSRLAGDVEQFF

clone_size: NA
j_call: TRBJ2-2
v_call: TRBV7-9
d_call: NA
cdr3_length: 15
cdr3_nt: TGTGCCAGCAGCTCCCGGGGCCTCGACTCCAGGGAGCTGTTTTTT
cdr3_aa: CASSSRGLDSRELFF

clone_size: NA
j_call: TRBJ2-2
v_call: TRBV13
d_call: NA
cdr3_length: 18
cdr3_nt: TGTGCCAGCAGCAGCAGTTCTCCCCTGGGGGGGAACACCGGGGAGCTGTTTTTT
cdr3_aa: CASSSSSPLGGNTGELFF

clone_size: many
j_call: TRBJ2-5
v_call: TRBV5-1
d_call: NA
cdr3_length: 12
cdr3_nt: TGCGCCAGCCAACAGGAGCAAGAGACCCAGTACTTC
cdr3_aa: CASQQEQETQYF

clone_size: many
j_call: TRBJ2-1
v_call: TRBV7-2
d_call: TRBD2
cdr3_length: 15
cdr3_nt: TGTGCCAGCAGCTTAGGACTAGCATACAACGATGAGCAGTTCTTC
cdr3_aa: CASSLGLAYNDEQFF

clone_size: many
j_call: TRBJ2-3
v_call: TRBV9
d_call: NA
cdr3_length: 14
cdr3_nt: TGTGCCAGCACCTTAGCCACGAGCTTGGATACGCAGTATTTT
cdr3_aa: CASTLATSLDTQYF

clone_size: few
j_call: TRBJ1-3
v_call: TRBV7-2
d_call: NA
cdr3_length: 15
cdr3_nt: TGTGCCAGCAGCTTAGCAAGAAAGGCTGGAAACACCATATATTTT
cdr3_aa: CASSLARKAGNTIYF

clone_size: few
j_call: TRBJ2-2
v_call: TRBV5-1
d_call: NA
cdr3_length: 17
cdr3_nt: TGCGCCAGCAGCCCCCTAGGGGGGACAGTCGGCACCGGGGAGCTGTTTTTT
cdr3_aa: CASSPLGGTVGTGELFF

clone_size: many
j_call: TRBJ1-2
v_call: TRBV7-9
d_call: NA
cdr3_length: 14
cdr3_nt: TGTGCCAGCACCAATACAGCAGCTAACTATGGCTACACCTTC
cdr3_aa: CASTNTAANYGYTF